This T cell receptor beta chain was sequenced in a study of T-cell memory formation after mild COVID-19. Germline lookup yields CDR1 SGHRS and CDR2 YFSETQ. V was trimmed by 0 bases and J by 1 base, leaving 17 bases between them. This CDR3 region has 19 residues. It was 5'RACE with constant-segment primers that produced the TCR alpha and TCR beta cDNA libraries, which carried sample barcodes and UMIs. TCRdb processed the 5' RACE reads anew with MiXCR; each CDR3 protein has one entry. The data show about 620,000 distinct CDR3 sequences, about 20% seen once. The source of this sequence is an adult woman who had mild COVID-19 (a few samples of this study predate the infection). Cell type and time point are not known. The gene calls are TRBV5-1 and TRBJ2-6; D not resolved. Sequenced input: PBMCs or a T cell subset sorted from them (not recorded which). The CDR3 spells CASSLDGGQGSSGANVLTF. DNA of the CDR3: TGCGCCAGCAGCTTGGACGGCGGCCAAGGGTCGTCTGGGGCCAACGTCCTGACTTTC.